This T cell receptor (beta chain) came from a study of blood T cell repertoires in COVID-19. Sequencing was performed with immunoSEQ multiplex PCR; in TCRdb, only in-frame clones are kept and a portion is missing. The data show roughly 110,000 clones, over 60% seen once. Unmatched junction bases numbered 6, after V lost 4 bases and J lost 7 bases. Germline CDR1 SGHTA, CDR2 FQGNSA. This CDR3 has 14 residues. This sequence originates from a man between 65 and 80 years old with acute or convalescent COVID-19. Material: peripheral blood. The chain employs TRBV7-2 and TRBJ2-1, with 8 positions matching TRBD2. The CDR3 coding sequence is TGTGCCAGCAGCTCCAGCGGGGGAAGGAATGAGCAGTTCTTC. It is translated as CASSSSGGRNEQFF. The variable domain in full, completed from reference TRBV7-2 and TRBJ2-1, reads GAGVSQSPSNKVTEKGKDVELRCDPISGHTALYWYRQSLGQGLEFLIYFQGNSAPDKSGLPSDRFSAERTGGSVSTLTIQRTQQEDSAVYLCASSSSGGRNEQFFGPGTRLTVL.